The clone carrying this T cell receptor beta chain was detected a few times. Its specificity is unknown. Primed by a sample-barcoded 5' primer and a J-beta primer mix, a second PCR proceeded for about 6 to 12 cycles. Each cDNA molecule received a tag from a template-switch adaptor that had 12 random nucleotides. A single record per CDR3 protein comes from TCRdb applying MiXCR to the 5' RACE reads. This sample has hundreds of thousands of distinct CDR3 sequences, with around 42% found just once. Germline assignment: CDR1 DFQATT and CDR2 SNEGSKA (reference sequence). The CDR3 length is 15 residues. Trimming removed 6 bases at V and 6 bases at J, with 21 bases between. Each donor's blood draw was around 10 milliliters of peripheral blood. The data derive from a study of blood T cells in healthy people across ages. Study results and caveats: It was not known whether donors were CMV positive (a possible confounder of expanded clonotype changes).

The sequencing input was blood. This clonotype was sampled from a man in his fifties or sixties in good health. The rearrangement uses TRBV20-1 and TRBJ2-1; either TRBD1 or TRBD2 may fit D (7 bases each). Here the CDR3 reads CSAPSQGGRLNEQFF. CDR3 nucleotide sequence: TGCAGTGCCCCAAGCCAGGGGGGGCGGCTCAATGAGCAGTTCTTC.